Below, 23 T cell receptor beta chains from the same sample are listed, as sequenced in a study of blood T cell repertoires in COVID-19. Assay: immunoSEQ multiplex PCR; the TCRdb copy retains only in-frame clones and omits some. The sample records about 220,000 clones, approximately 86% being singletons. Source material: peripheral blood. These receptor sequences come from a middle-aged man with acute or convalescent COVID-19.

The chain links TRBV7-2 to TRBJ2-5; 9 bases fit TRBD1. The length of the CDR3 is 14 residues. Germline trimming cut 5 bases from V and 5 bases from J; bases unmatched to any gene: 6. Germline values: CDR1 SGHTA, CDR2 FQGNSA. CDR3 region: CASSLQGAEETQYF. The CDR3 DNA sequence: TGTGCCAGCAGCCTACAGGGGGCCGAGGAGACCCAGTACTTC.

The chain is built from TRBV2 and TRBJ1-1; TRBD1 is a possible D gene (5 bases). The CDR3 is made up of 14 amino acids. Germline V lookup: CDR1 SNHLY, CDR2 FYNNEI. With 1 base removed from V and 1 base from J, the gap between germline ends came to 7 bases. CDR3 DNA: TGTGCCAGCAGTGAAGACAGGTGGAACACTGAAGCTTTCTTT. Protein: CASSEDRWNTEAFF.

CDR3 in amino acids: CATQRTSGKDNEQFF. The CDR3 coding sequence is TGTGCCACCCAGAGGACTAGCGGGAAAGACAATGAGCAGTTCTTC. This chain uses TRBV24-1 with TRBJ2-1; 12 positions match TRBD2. The germline V gene has CDR1 KGHDR and CDR2 SFDVKD. With V trimmed by 9 bases and J by 5 bases, 7 bases remained unmatched. This CDR3 has 15 amino acids.

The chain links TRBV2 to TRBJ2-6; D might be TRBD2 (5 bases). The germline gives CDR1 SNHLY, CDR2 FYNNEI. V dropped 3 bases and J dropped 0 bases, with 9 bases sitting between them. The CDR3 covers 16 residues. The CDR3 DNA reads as TGTGCCAGCAGTGAGACGGGAAGCTCTGGGGCCAACGTCCTGACTTTC. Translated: CASSETGSSGANVLTF.

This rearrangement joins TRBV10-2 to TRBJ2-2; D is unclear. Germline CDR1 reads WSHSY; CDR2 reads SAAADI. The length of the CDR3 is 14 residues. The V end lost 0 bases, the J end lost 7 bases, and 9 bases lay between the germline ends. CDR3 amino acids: CASSESGRGGELFF. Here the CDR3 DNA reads TGCGCCAGCAGTGAGTCTGGTCGAGGCGGGGAGCTGTTTTTT.

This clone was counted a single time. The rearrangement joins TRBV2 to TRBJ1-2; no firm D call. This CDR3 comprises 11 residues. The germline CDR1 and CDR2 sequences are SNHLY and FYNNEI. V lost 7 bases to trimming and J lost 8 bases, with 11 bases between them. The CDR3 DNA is TGTGCCAGCAAGGTGCCGGGGGGCTACACCTTC. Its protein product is CASKVPGGYTF.

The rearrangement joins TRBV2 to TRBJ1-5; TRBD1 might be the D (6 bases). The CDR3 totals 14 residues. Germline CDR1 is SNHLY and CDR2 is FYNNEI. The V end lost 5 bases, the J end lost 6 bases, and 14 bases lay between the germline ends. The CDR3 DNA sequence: TGTGCCAGCAGTCAAGGGGAGGGGGGTCAGCCCCAGCATTTT. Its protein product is CASSQGEGGQPQHF.

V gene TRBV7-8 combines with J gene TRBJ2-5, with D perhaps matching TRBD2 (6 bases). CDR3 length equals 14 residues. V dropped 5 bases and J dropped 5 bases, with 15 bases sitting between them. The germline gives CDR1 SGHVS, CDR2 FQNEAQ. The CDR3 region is CASSHSPRGETQYF. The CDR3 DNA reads TGTGCCAGCAGCCATTCCCCCCGGGGGGAGACCCAGTACTTC.

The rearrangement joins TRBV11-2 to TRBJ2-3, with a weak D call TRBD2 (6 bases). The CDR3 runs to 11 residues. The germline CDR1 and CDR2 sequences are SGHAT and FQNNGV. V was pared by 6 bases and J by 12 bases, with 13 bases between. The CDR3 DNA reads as TGTGCCAGCAGTGTCGGCGGGGAACAGTATTTT. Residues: CASSVGGEQYF.

The CDR3 sequence: CASSLIQGNGYTF. In DNA, the CDR3 is TGTGCCAGCAGCTTGATTCAGGGAAATGGCTACACCTTC. The chain recombines TRBV7-2 with TRBJ1-2, with a possible D match to TRBD1 (5 bases). The germline V gene encodes CDR1 SGHTA and CDR2 FQGNSA. Trimming stripped 3 bases from V and 6 bases from J, with 11 bases between. The CDR3 is made up of 13 amino acids.

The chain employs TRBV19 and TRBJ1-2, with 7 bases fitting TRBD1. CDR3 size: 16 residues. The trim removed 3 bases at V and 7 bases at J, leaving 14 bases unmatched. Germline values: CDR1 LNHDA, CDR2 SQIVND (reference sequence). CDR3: CASSIEGAGTASGYTF. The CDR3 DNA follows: TGTGCCAGTAGTATTGAAGGCGCCGGGACAGCAAGTGGCTACACCTTC.

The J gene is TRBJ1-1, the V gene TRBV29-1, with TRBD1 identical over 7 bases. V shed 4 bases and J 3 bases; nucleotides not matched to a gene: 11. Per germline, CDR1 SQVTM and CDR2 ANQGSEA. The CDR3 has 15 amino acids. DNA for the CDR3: TGCAGCGTTGGAGGACAGGCCTCTTCCTACACTGAAGCTTTCTTT. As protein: CSVGGQASSYTEAFF.

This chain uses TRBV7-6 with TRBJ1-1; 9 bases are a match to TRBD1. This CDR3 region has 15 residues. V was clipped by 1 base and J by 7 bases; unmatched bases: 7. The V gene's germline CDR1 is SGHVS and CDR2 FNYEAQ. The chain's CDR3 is CASSLGGGQGSEAFF. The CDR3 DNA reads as TGTGCCAGCAGCTTAGGAGGGGGACAGGGCAGTGAAGCTTTCTTT.

CDR3 residues: CASSLRSVGGPQETQYF. The CDR3 nucleotides are TGTGCCAGCAGTTTACGTAGTGTGGGGGGACCCCAAGAGACCCAGTACTTC. The chain combines TRBV27 with TRBJ2-5, with D possibly being TRBD2 (6 bases). V was cut by 2 bases and J by 1 base, with 17 bases left in between. This CDR3 region has 17 residues. Germline lookup yields CDR1 MNHEY and CDR2 SMNVEV (reference sequence).

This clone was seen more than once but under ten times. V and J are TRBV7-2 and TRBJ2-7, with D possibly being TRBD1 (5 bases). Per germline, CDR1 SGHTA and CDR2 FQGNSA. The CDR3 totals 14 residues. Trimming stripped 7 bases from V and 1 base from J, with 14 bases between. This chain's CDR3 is CASMGSTASYEQYF. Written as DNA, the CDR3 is TGTGCCAGCATGGGGTCGACAGCTTCCTACGAGCAGTACTTC.

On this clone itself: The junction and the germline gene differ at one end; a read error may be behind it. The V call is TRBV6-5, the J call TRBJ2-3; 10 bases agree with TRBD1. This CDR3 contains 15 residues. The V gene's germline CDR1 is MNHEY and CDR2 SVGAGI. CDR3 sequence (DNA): TGTGCCAGCAGTCGCACGACAGGGGGCTCTCCTCGTACCCTCTTT. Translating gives CASSRTTGGSPRTLF.

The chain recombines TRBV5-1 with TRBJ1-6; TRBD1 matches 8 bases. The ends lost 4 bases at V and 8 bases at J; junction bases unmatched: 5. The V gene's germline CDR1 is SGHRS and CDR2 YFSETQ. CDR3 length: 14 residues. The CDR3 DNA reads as TGCGCCAGCAGCCGACAGGGGACGGATTCACCCCTCCACTTT. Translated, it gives CASSRQGTDSPLHF.

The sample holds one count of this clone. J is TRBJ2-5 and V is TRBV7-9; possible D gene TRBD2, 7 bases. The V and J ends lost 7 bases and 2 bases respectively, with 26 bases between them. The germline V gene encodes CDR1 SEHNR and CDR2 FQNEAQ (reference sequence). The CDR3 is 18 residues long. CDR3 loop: CASNPVLTGGQGQETQYF. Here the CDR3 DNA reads TGTGCCAGCAACCCAGTCCTAACCGGGGGGCAGGGACAAGAGACCCAGTACTTC.

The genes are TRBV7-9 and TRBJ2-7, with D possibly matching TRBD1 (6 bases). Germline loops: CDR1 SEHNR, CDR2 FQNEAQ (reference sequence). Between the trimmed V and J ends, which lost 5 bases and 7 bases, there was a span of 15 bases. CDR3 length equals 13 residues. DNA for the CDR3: TGTGCCAGCAGCGTCACAGGGTCGGGGGAGCAGTACTTC. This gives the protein CASSVTGSGEQYF.

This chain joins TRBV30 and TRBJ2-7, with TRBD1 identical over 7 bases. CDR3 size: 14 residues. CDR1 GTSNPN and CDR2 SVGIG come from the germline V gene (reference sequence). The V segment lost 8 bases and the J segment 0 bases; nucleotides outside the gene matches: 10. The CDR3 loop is CAQSKGQYSYEQYF. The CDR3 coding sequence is TGTGCCCAATCAAAGGGACAGTACTCCTACGAGCAGTACTTC.

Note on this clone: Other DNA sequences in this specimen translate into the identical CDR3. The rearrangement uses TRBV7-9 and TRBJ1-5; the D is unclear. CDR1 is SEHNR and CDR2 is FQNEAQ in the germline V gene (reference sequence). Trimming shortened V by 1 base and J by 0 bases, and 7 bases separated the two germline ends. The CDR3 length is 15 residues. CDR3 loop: CASSLVSDSNQPQHF. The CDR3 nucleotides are TGTGCCAGCAGCTTAGTGTCAGATAGCAATCAGCCCCAGCATTTT.

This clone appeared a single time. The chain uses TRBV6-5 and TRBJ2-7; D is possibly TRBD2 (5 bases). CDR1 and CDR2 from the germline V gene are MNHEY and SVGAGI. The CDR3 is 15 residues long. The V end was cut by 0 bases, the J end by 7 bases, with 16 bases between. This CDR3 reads CASSYSLLKRREQYF. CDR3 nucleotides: TGTGCCAGCAGTTACTCTCTACTAAAGAGGAGGGAGCAGTACTTC.

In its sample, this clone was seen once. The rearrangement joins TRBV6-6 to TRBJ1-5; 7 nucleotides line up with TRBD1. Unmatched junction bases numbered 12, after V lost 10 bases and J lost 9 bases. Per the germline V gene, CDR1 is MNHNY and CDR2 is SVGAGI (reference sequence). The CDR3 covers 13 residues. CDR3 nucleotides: TGTGCCATCGGGACAGATCCTAATTGGCCCCAGCATTTT. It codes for CAIGTDPNWPQHF.